This T cell receptor (beta chain) was sequenced for a study of shared clonotypes between healthy human individuals (TCRdb year 2020). About the full investigation: Three men and a couple of women, aged 18 to 49 years, made up the cohort. For each donor, CD4 naive and CD4 memory were each given three plates, CD8 naive was given two plates, and CD8 memory was given one plate. To estimate repertoire size and how much clonotypes are shared between individuals, the study performed deep sequencing of blood TCR repertoires from 4 to 6 healthy adults. Libraries were prepared and TCR repertoires were sequenced by different laboratories using diverse techniques, in order to increase sequencing depth and limit assay-specific biases. Leukapheresis yielded between about 0.9 and 10 billion PBMCs per donor.

Concerning this clone: Its recognized antigen is unknown. Per-nucleotide qualities are absent, and no much larger clonotype sits a single base away.

CDR1 and CDR2 (MDHEN, SYDVKM) derive from the germline V gene. V is shortened by 8 bases, J by 0 bases, and the region joining them spans 13 bases. The CDR3 holds 15 amino acids from the cysteine to the phenylalanine. CDR3 DNA only is kept here, 45 bases in frame from base 1. TCR CDR3 regions were amplified from genomic DNA by multiplex PCR using the deep immunoSEQ assay. For each cell subset, the extracted genomic DNA was distributed evenly across all wells of several immunoSEQ 96-well plates, and each plate served as one replicate. Each replicate PCR for sorted subsets received around 200 ng genomic DNA, equal to tens of thousands of T cell genomes. Purified libraries were quantified with a Qubit 3.0 fluorometer, sized on a Bioanalyzer 2100, and re-quantified with the KAPA Library Quantification kit. Each immunoSEQ 96-well plate was sequenced on its own single-read 150-cycle Illumina NextSeq 550 flow cell. In the original analysis: Because the immunoSEQ output held only junctional sequences and lacked quality scores, the filtering could not match the filtering applied to full-length reads. Sequences were annotated with PyIR, a Python wrapper for IgBLAST v1.9, and V/J genes and CDR3 were assigned using IMGT germline references. Reads with weak V/J assignments (E-value above 1e-6), missing CDR3, stop codons, out-of-frame junctions, or ambiguous translated residues were removed. V3J clonotypes were defined by identical inferred V gene, J gene, and CDR3 amino acid sequence. To compute the percentage overlap between repertoires, the number of shared unique clonotypes was divided by the size of the smaller repertoire. Three approaches were used to assess repertoire richness: RTK rarefaction, the Chao1 estimator, and Recon v2.1 estimates of unobserved clonotypes. Generation probabilities for all TCRbeta clonotypes obtained by the gDNA method from a few donors were computed using OLGA. The table comes from immuneACCESS by way of TCRdb, which keeps in-frame sequences with V and J called. Part of the clones is missing from these tables; in studies checked, under half for an unresolved V gene and the rest for unknown reasons. The D gene and trimming were derived from the DNA, and the V and J assignments and clone size from that table. The sample includes around 550,000 clones, with about 96% observed a single time. The ten most abundant clones make up about 0.064% of the sample.

Donors were healthy HIV-negative adults with no recently reported acute infections or vaccinations. Only Caucasian adults living in Nashville, Tennessee, USA were represented among the donors. CD4+ T cells were enriched by magnetic negative selection, after which naive cells were positively selected on CD45RA and the negative fraction was taken as the memory subset. After blood collection by leukapheresis, PBMCs were isolated using Ficoll-Histopaque density gradient centrifugation and then cryopreserved in the vapor phase of liquid nitrogen. Analytical flow cytometry was used to check the purity and quantity of every magnetically sorted T cell population. Each sorted fraction had its genomic DNA isolated and then quantified by UV absorbance on a Nanodrop 2000c. General study outcomes and caveats: Estimated clonotype richness was generally larger for naive than for memory subsets. Around 5% of naive CD4, 3% to 4% of naive CD8, about 2.4% of memory CD4, and around 0.42% of memory CD8 clonotypes were shared across four donors. Compared with non-shared clonotypes, clonotypes shared by all four sorted-subset donors had higher generation probabilities. Rarefaction of sorted-subset datasets indicated incomplete sequencing despite the large sequencing depth. Sampling was limited to blood, and TCR repertoires in tissue likely differ from TCR repertoires in blood. Pairwise subsampling indicated that sequencing depth was expected to affect the degree of clonotype sharing among donors. Because the study included a small number of donors, the genetic and exposure-history diversity represented was limited.

Sequencing was performed on naive CD4+ T cells sorted from blood. The label giving this sample's cell subset or site can be read as: CD45RA+ positively selected. The clonotype was recovered from a woman aged 25 to 39 in good health. This receptor chain uses TRBV28 and TRBJ2-2, with the D gene uncertain. DNA sequence: TGTGCCAGCCGTGGCGGCCGCGCGAACACCGGGGAGCTGTTTTTT. This yields the protein CASRGGRANTGELFF.